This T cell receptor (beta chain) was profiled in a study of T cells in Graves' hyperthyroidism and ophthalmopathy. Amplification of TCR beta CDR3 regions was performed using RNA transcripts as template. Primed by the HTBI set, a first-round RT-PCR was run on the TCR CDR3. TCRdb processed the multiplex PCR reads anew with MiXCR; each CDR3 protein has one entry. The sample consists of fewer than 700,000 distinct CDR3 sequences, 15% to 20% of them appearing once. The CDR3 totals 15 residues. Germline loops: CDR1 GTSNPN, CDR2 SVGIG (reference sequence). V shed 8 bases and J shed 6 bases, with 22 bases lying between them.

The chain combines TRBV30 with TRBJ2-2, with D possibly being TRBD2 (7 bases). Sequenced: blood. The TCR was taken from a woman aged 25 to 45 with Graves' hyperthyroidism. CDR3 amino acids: CATGPAGAGSGELFF. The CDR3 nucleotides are TGTGCCACGGGCCCGGCGGGGGCGGGGTCCGGGGAGCTGTTTTTT. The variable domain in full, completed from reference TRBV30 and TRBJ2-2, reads SQTIHQWPATLVQPVGSPLSLECTVEGTSNPNLYWYRQAAGRGLQLLFYSVGIGQISSEVPQNLSASRPQDRQFILSSKKLLLSDSGFYLCATGPAGAGSGELFFGEGSRLTVL.